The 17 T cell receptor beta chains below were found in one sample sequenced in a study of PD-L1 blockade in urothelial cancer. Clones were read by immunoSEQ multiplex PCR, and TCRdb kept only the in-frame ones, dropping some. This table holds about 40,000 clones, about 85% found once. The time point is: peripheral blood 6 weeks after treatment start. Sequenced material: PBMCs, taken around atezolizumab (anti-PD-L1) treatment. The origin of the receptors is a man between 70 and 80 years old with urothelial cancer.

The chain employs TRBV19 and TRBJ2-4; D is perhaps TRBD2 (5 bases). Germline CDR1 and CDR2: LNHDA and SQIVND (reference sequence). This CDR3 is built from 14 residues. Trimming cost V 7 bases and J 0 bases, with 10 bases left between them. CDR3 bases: TGTGCCAGTAACGAGCGGATAGCCAAAAACATTCAGTACTTC. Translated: CASNERIAKNIQYF.

The CDR3 loop reads CATSRELGGNYGYTF. CDR3 DNA sequence: TGTGCCACCAGCAGAGAATTGGGAGGAAACTATGGCTACACCTTC. The V call is TRBV15, the J call TRBJ1-2; D is uncertain. Per germline, CDR1 LNHNV and CDR2 YYDKDF (reference sequence). Trimming cost V 0 bases and J 2 bases, with 10 bases left between them. The CDR3 is 15 amino acids.

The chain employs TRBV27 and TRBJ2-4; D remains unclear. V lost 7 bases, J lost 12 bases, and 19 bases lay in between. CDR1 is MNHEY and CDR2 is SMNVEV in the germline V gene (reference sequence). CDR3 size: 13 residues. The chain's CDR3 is CASMPLLGYAQYF. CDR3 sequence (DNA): TGTGCCAGCATGCCTCTACTCGGGTACGCTCAGTACTTC.

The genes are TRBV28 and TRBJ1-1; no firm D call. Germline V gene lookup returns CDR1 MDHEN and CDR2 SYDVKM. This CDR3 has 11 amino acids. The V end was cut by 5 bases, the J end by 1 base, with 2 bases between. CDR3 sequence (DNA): TGTGCCAGCAGTCGGAACACTGAAGCTTTCTTT. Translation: CASSRNTEAFF.

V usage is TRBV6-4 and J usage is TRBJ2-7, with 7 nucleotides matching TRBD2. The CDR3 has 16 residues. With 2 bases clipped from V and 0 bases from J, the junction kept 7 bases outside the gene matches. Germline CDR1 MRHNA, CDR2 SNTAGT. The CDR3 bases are TGTGCCAGCAGTGACATCCGGGGGGATAACTCCTACGAGCAGTACTTC. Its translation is CASSDIRGDNSYEQYF.

CDR3 region: CASSGGQGLWSGANVLTF. The CDR3 nucleotides are TGTGCCAGCAGTGGGGGACAGGGGTTATGGTCTGGGGCCAACGTCCTGACTTTC. This sequence joins TRBV2 and TRBJ2-6; 10 bases agree with TRBD1. The CDR3 sequence is 18 residues long. The germline V gene has CDR1 SNHLY and CDR2 FYNNEI. The trim removed 4 bases at V and 1 base at J, leaving 7 bases unmatched.

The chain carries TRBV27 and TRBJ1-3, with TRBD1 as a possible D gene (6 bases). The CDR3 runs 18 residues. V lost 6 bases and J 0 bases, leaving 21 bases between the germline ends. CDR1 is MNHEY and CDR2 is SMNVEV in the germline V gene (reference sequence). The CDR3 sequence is CASSPFPTSGDSGNTIYF. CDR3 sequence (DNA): TGTGCCAGCAGCCCATTCCCTACCTCAGGGGACTCTGGAAACACCATATATTTT.

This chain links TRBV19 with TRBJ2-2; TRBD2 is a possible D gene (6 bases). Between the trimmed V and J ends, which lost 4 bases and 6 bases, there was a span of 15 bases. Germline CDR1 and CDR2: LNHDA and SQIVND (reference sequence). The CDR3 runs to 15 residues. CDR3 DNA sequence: TGTGCCAGTAGTAACCTCAAGGGCGGGGCCGGGGAGCTGTTTTTT. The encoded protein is CASSNLKGGAGELFF.

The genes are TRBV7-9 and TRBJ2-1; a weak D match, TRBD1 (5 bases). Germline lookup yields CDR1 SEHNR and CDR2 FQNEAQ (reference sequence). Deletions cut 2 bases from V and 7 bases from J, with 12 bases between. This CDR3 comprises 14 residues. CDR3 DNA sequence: TGTGCCAGCAGCTTAAATCAGGGATTTAATGAGCAGTTCTTC. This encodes CASSLNQGFNEQFF.

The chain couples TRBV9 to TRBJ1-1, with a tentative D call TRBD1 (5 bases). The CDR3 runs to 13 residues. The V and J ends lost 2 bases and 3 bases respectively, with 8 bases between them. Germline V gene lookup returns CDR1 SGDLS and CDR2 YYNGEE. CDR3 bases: TGTGCCAGCAGCGTCCTAGGGGACACTGAAGCTTTCTTT. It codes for CASSVLGDTEAFF.

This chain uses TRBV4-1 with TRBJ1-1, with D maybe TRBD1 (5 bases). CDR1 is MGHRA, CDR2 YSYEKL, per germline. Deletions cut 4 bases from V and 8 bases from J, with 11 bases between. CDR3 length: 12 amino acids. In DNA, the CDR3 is TGCGCCAGCAGCCTCCTCAAGGGGGAAGCTTTCTTT. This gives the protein CASSLLKGEAFF.

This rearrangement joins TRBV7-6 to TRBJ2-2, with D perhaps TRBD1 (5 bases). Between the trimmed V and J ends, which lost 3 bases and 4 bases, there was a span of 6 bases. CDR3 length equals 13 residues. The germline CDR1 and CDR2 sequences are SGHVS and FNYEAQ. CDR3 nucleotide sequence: TGTGCCAGCAGCTTGGACACCACCGGGGAGCTGTTTTTT. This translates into CASSLDTTGELFF.

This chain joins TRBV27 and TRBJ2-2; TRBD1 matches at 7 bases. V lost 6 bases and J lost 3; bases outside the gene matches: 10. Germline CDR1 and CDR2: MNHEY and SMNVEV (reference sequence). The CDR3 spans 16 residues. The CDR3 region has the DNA TGTGCCAGCAGAAACAGGGGTATGACTTACACCGGGGAGCTGTTTTTT. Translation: CASRNRGMTYTGELFF.

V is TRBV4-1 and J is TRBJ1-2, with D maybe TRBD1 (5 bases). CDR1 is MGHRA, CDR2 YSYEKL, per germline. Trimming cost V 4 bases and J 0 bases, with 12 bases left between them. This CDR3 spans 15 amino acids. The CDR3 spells CASSRPPGANYGYTF. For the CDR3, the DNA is TGCGCCAGCAGCCGCCCTCCGGGGGCTAACTATGGCTACACCTTC.

This chain's CDR3 is CASRGEVISYEQYF. The DNA of the CDR3 is TGTGCCAGCAGAGGTGAGGTGATCTCCTACGAGCAGTACTTC. This chain joins TRBV2 and TRBJ2-7; no reliable D call. V was shortened by 6 bases and J by 0 bases, with 12 bases between the two germline ends. The CDR3 is 14 residues long. CDR1 and CDR2 from the germline V gene are SNHLY and FYNNEI.

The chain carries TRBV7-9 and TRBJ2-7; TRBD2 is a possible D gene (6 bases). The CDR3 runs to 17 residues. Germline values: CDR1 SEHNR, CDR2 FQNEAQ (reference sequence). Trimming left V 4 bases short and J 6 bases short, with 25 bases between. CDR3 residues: CASSSPRVVAASGEQYF. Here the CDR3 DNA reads TGTGCCAGCAGCTCCCCCCGGGTGGTAGCGGCCTCTGGCGAGCAGTACTTC.

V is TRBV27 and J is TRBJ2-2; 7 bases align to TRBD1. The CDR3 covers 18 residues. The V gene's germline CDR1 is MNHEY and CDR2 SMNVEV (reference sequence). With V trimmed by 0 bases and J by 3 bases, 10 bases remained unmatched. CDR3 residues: CASSLSARTGWYTGELFF. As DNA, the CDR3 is TGTGCCAGCAGTTTATCAGCTCGGACAGGATGGTACACCGGGGAGCTGTTTTTT.